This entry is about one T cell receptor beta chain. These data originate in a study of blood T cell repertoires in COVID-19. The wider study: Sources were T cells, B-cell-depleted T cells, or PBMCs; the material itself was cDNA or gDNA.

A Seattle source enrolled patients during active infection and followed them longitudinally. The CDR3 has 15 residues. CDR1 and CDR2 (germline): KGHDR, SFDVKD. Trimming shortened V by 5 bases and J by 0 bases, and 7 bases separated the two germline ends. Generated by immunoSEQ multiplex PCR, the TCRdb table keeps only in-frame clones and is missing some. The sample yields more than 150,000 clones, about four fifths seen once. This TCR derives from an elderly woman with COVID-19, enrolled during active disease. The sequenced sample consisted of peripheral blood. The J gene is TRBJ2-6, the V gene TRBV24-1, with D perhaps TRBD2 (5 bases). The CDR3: CATSGRDSGANVLTF. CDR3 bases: TGTGCCACCAGTGGTCGGGACTCTGGGGCCAACGTCCTGACTTTC.